The rows below give T cell receptor beta chains drawn from one sample of a study of cytomegalovirus exposure and HLA in healthy donors. Profiled with immunoSEQ multiplex PCR; TCRdb holds only in-frame clones, not every one. The repertoire holds under 200,000 clones, with just over 75% as singletons. The sequenced sample was PBMCs. These receptors were obtained from a woman aged 25 to 39 in good health and CMV-seropositive. CDR3s include the opening cysteine and the closing phenylalanine or tryptophan. Fields, in order: clone size, D gene, V gene, J gene, CDR3 DNA, CDR3 protein. A D gene is named only where the DNA matches it firmly. Some rows mark clone size as missing; the rest say once, few, many or name a class of expanded clone.

clone size: NA; D gene: NA; V gene: TRBV30; J gene: TRBJ2-7; CDR3 DNA: TGTGCCTGCAGACAGAAGCACGAGCAGTACTTC; CDR3 protein: CACRQKHEQYF
clone size: NA; D gene: TRBD1; V gene: TRBV28; J gene: TRBJ1-2; CDR3 DNA: TGTGCCAGCAGTTCTAGGGACAGGGGGCAATTTTTATATGGCTACACCTTC; CDR3 protein: CASSSRDRGQFLYGYTF
clone size: few; D gene: TRBD1; V gene: TRBV5-1; J gene: TRBJ1-4; CDR3 DNA: TGCGCCAGCAGCGGCGGAACAGGGGTGGGTGAAAAACTGTTTTTT; CDR3 protein: CASSGGTGVGEKLFF
clone size: once; D gene: TRBD1; V gene: TRBV5-8; J gene: TRBJ2-7; CDR3 DNA: TGTGCCAGCAGCTTGGGGACAGGGTGGCACGAGCAGTACTTC; CDR3 protein: CASSLGTGWHEQYF
clone size: NA; D gene: NA; V gene: TRBV7-6; J gene: TRBJ2-6; CDR3 DNA: TGTGCCAGCAGCTTCTTATATAGGGGTCGTGGGGCCAACGTCCTGACTTTC; CDR3 protein: CASSFLYRGRGANVLTF
clone size: NA; D gene: NA; V gene: TRBV5-4; J gene: TRBJ2-4; CDR3 DNA: TGTGCCAGCAGCCCCAACAGGGTCGGAAACATTCAGTACTTC; CDR3 protein: CASSPNRVGNIQYF
clone size: NA; D gene: NA; V gene: TRBV28; J gene: TRBJ1-2; CDR3 DNA: TGTGCCAGCAGAACCGGGACACCGTATGGCTACACCTTC; CDR3 protein: CASRTGTPYGYTF
clone size: few; D gene: NA; V gene: TRBV7-9; J gene: TRBJ2-7; CDR3 DNA: TGTGCCAGCAGCTCAACAAGCTCCTACGAGCAGTACTTC; CDR3 protein: CASSSTSSYEQYF
clone size: NA; D gene: NA; V gene: TRBV13; J gene: TRBJ2-3; CDR3 DNA: TGTGCCAGCAGCTTTCTCAGGGGTATAGATACGCAGTATTTT; CDR3 protein: CASSFLRGIDTQYF
clone size: NA; D gene: TRBD1; V gene: TRBV13; J gene: TRBJ1-1; CDR3 DNA: TGTGCCAGCAGCTTAGCCCAGGCCAGGGGGACTGAAGCTTTCTTT; CDR3 protein: CASSLAQARGTEAFF
clone size: NA; D gene: TRBD1; V gene: TRBV25-1; J gene: TRBJ2-1; CDR3 DNA: TGTGCCAGCAGGGAGGTGGGACAGGGGTATAATGAGCAGTTCTTC; CDR3 protein: CASREVGQGYNEQFF
clone size: NA; D gene: NA; V gene: TRBV4-1; J gene: TRBJ2-7; CDR3 DNA: TGCGCCAGCAGCCACACATCAGGGGCGCAGGACGAGCAGTACTTC; CDR3 protein: CASSHTSGAQDEQYF
clone size: NA; D gene: NA; V gene: TRBV30; J gene: TRBJ2-7; CDR3 DNA: TGTGCCTGGAGTGTGGTAGGGACATCGAGCTCCTACGAGCAGTACTTC; CDR3 protein: CAWSVVGTSSSYEQYF
clone size: NA; D gene: NA; V gene: TRBV7-2; J gene: TRBJ1-5; CDR3 DNA: TGTGCCAGCAGCTTAGTAGGGGATAGCAATCAGCCCCAGCATTTT; CDR3 protein: CASSLVGDSNQPQHF
clone size: once; D gene: NA; V gene: TRBV5-1; J gene: TRBJ1-3; CDR3 DNA: TGCGCCAGCAGTACGGGGGAAAGCTCTGGAAACACCATATATTTT; CDR3 protein: CASSTGESSGNTIYF
clone size: NA; D gene: NA; V gene: TRBV19; J gene: TRBJ1-5; CDR3 DNA: TGTGCCAGTAGTATGGATGGGCCTCAGCCCCAGCATTTT; CDR3 protein: CASSMDGPQPQHF
clone size: NA; D gene: TRBD2; V gene: TRBV7-2; J gene: TRBJ2-1; CDR3 DNA: TGTGCCAGCAGCTTAGCGCAGGGACTAGCGGGGCGGGAGCAGTTCTTC; CDR3 protein: CASSLAQGLAGREQFF
clone size: NA; D gene: TRBD1; V gene: TRBV7-8; J gene: TRBJ1-2; CDR3 DNA: TGTGCCAGCAGCTTAGAATGGGAACAGGGGTTAGGCTACACCTTC; CDR3 protein: CASSLEWEQGLGYTF
clone size: NA; D gene: TRBD1; V gene: TRBV6-5; J gene: TRBJ1-5; CDR3 DNA: TGTGCCAGCAGACCACAGGGGATCAATCAGCCCCAGCATTTT; CDR3 protein: CASRPQGINQPQHF
clone size: NA; D gene: TRBD1; V gene: TRBV9; J gene: TRBJ2-3; CDR3 DNA: TGTGCCAGCGGTGAGTGGACAGGGTATACGCAGTATTTT; CDR3 protein: CASGEWTGYTQYF
clone size: NA; D gene: NA; V gene: TRBV29-1; J gene: TRBJ1-3; CDR3 DNA: TGCAGCGTTGAAGGCAGGAACAATCCAGGAAACACCATATATTTT; CDR3 protein: CSVEGRNNPGNTIYF
clone size: NA; D gene: TRBD1; V gene: TRBV18; J gene: TRBJ1-3; CDR3 DNA: TGTGCCAGCTCACCACTGCCACAGGGGCCCAACTCTGGAAACACCATATATTTT; CDR3 protein: CASSPLPQGPNSGNTIYF
clone size: NA; D gene: TRBD1; V gene: TRBV18; J gene: TRBJ1-1; CDR3 DNA: TGTGCCAGCTCACCCGGACAGGGGACGAACACTGAAGCTTTCTTT; CDR3 protein: CASSPGQGTNTEAFF
clone size: NA; D gene: NA; V gene: TRBV29-1; J gene: TRBJ1-1; CDR3 DNA: TGCAGCGTCTGGACACCTATGAACACTGAAGCTTTCTTT; CDR3 protein: CSVWTPMNTEAFF
clone size: NA; D gene: TRBD1; V gene: TRBV27; J gene: TRBJ2-7; CDR3 DNA: TGTGCCAGCAGCTCAGGGGGACCGCTCTACGAGCAGTACTTC; CDR3 protein: CASSSGGPLYEQYF
clone size: NA; D gene: TRBD1; V gene: TRBV11-2; J gene: TRBJ2-7; CDR3 DNA: TGTGCCAGCAGCTTAGATAGCGGACAGGGGACCTACGAGCAGTACTTC; CDR3 protein: CASSLDSGQGTYEQYF
clone size: NA; D gene: NA; V gene: TRBV7-2; J gene: TRBJ2-7; CDR3 DNA: TGTGCCAGCAGCCTTCTCTACGAGCAGTACTTC; CDR3 protein: CASSLLYEQYF
clone size: NA; D gene: TRBD1; V gene: TRBV7-9; J gene: TRBJ1-4; CDR3 DNA: TGTGCCGGAACACACAGGGGGCCTAATGAAAAACTGTTTTTT; CDR3 protein: CAGTHRGPNEKLFF
clone size: few; D gene: TRBD1; V gene: TRBV7-9; J gene: TRBJ2-1; CDR3 DNA: TGTGCCAGCAGCCCTCGGGACAGGGAGGAGTTCTTC; CDR3 protein: CASSPRDREEFF
clone size: NA; D gene: NA; V gene: TRBV7-2; J gene: TRBJ2-5; CDR3 DNA: TGTGCCAGCAGCTCCCAGTCGGGAGCACGGGAAGAGACCCAGTACTTC; CDR3 protein: CASSSQSGAREETQYF
clone size: NA; D gene: TRBD1; V gene: TRBV6-1; J gene: TRBJ2-7; CDR3 DNA: TGTGCCAGCAACCCCGGGACAGGCTACGAGCAGTACTTC; CDR3 protein: CASNPGTGYEQYF
clone size: NA; D gene: NA; V gene: TRBV18; J gene: TRBJ1-2; CDR3 DNA: TGTGCCAGCTCACCACCGACAGGACCTCGCTATGGCTACACCTTC; CDR3 protein: CASSPPTGPRYGYTF
clone size: once; D gene: NA; V gene: TRBV15; J gene: TRBJ1-3; CDR3 DNA: TGTGCCACCAGCACCAGACAGCCTGTGTTAGGAAACACCATATATTTT; CDR3 protein: CATSTRQPVLGNTIYF
clone size: few; D gene: NA; V gene: TRBV6-1; J gene: TRBJ2-7; CDR3 DNA: TGTGCCAGCCTTCGGCCAGGGAGGTTCGGGGAGCAGTACTTC; CDR3 protein: CASLRPGRFGEQYF
clone size: NA; D gene: NA; V gene: TRBV6-5; J gene: TRBJ1-4; CDR3 DNA: TGTGCCAGCAGTTACGACAGGTTGAGTGAAAAACTGTTTTTT; CDR3 protein: CASSYDRLSEKLFF
clone size: NA; D gene: NA; V gene: TRBV6-5; J gene: TRBJ1-2; CDR3 DNA: TGTGCCAGCAGTGGACAGAGGATCTATGGCTACACCTTC; CDR3 protein: CASSGQRIYGYTF
clone size: NA; D gene: NA; V gene: TRBV9; J gene: TRBJ1-4; CDR3 DNA: TGTGCCAGCAGCGTACGGCCTGGAGATGAAAAACTGTTTTTT; CDR3 protein: CASSVRPGDEKLFF
clone size: NA; D gene: NA; V gene: TRBV5-5; J gene: TRBJ1-4; CDR3 DNA: TGTGCCAGCAGCCTCATGACAGTTGAAAAACTGTTTTTT; CDR3 protein: CASSLMTVEKLFF
clone size: NA; D gene: TRBD2; V gene: TRBV7-9; J gene: TRBJ2-5; CDR3 DNA: TGTGCCAGCAGCCAGACTAGCGGGGAACTAGGAGAGACCCAGTACTTC; CDR3 protein: CASSQTSGELGETQYF
clone size: NA; D gene: NA; V gene: TRBV2; J gene: TRBJ2-6; CDR3 DNA: TGTGCCAGCAGAACGGACAGCTCTGGGGCCAACGTCCTGACTTTC; CDR3 protein: CASRTDSSGANVLTF
clone size: NA; D gene: NA; V gene: TRBV2; J gene: TRBJ1-1; CDR3 DNA: TGTGCCAGCAGTAGGGGCAGGGATTACACTGAAGCTTTCTTT; CDR3 protein: CASSRGRDYTEAFF
clone size: NA; D gene: NA; V gene: TRBV5-8; J gene: TRBJ1-1; CDR3 DNA: TGTGCCAGCAGCTTGAGTATTCTGGAGGGCACTGAAGCTTTCTTT; CDR3 protein: CASSLSILEGTEAFF
clone size: few; D gene: TRBD2; V gene: TRBV27; J gene: TRBJ2-1; CDR3 DNA: TGTGCCAGCAGTTTATCTCGCGGGACTAGCCTCCATGAGCAGTTCTTC; CDR3 protein: CASSLSRGTSLHEQFF
clone size: NA; D gene: TRBD2; V gene: TRBV9; J gene: TRBJ2-3; CDR3 DNA: TGTGCCAGCAGCCCCCGCGGGGAGGGCGGTGATACGCAGTATTTT; CDR3 protein: CASSPRGEGGDTQYF
clone size: NA; D gene: TRBD2; V gene: TRBV19; J gene: TRBJ2-5; CDR3 DNA: TGTGCCAGTAGTATTCGTAGTTCGGGGGGGGTGCACGGGACCCAGTACTTC; CDR3 protein: CASSIRSSGGVHGTQYF
clone size: NA; D gene: TRBD2; V gene: TRBV5-1; J gene: TRBJ2-1; CDR3 DNA: TGCGCCAGCAGCTCGGGGGGATCCTACAATGAGCAGTTCTTC; CDR3 protein: CASSSGGSYNEQFF
clone size: NA; D gene: TRBD2; V gene: TRBV7-2; J gene: TRBJ2-3; CDR3 DNA: TGTGCCAGCAGCTTCCTAGCGGGGGGGCAAGATACGCAGTATTTT; CDR3 protein: CASSFLAGGQDTQYF
clone size: NA; D gene: TRBD1; V gene: TRBV30; J gene: TRBJ1-6; CDR3 DNA: TGTGCCTGGGCCGGGACAGGGGTTGGTAATTCACCCCTCCACTTT; CDR3 protein: CAWAGTGVGNSPLHF
clone size: NA; D gene: NA; V gene: TRBV2; J gene: TRBJ2-7; CDR3 DNA: TGTGCCAGCAGGGCACAGGTTTCCTACGAGCAGTACTTC; CDR3 protein: CASRAQVSYEQYF
clone size: NA; D gene: TRBD1; V gene: TRBV30; J gene: TRBJ1-2; CDR3 DNA: TGTGCCTGGAGTGTCTTGGACAGGGGTGGCTACACCTTC; CDR3 protein: CAWSVLDRGGYTF
clone size: NA; D gene: TRBD2; V gene: TRBV5-4; J gene: TRBJ2-3; CDR3 DNA: TGTGCCAGCAGCCGGGGGCGGGGGGGCAATGCAGATACGCAGTATTTT; CDR3 protein: CASSRGRGGNADTQYF
clone size: few; D gene: TRBD1; V gene: TRBV7-2; J gene: TRBJ1-2; CDR3 DNA: TGTGCCAGCAGCTCGGACAGGGAGCTCAACTATGGCTACACCTTC; CDR3 protein: CASSSDRELNYGYTF
clone size: NA; D gene: NA; V gene: TRBV5-4; J gene: TRBJ1-2; CDR3 DNA: TGTGCCAGCAGCTCTACCCAAGGCGGTTATGGCTACACCTTC; CDR3 protein: CASSSTQGGYGYTF
clone size: NA; D gene: TRBD1; V gene: TRBV9; J gene: TRBJ1-3; CDR3 DNA: TGTGCCAGCAGCGTGGGGTCCCCGGGACAGGGAAGGAACACCATATATTTT; CDR3 protein: CASSVGSPGQGRNTIYF
clone size: NA; D gene: TRBD2; V gene: TRBV6-5; J gene: TRBJ2-2; CDR3 DNA: TGTGCCAGCAGTTACTCGACTAGCGGGAGCACCGGGGAGCTGTTTTTT; CDR3 protein: CASSYSTSGSTGELFF
clone size: once; D gene: TRBD1; V gene: TRBV19; J gene: TRBJ1-2; CDR3 DNA: TGTGCCAGTAGTATCGACAGGGTCTATGGCTACACCTTC; CDR3 protein: CASSIDRVYGYTF
clone size: NA; D gene: TRBD1; V gene: TRBV25-1; J gene: TRBJ1-5; CDR3 DNA: TGTGCCAGCAGTGTCGGGGACAGGGATACCAATCAGCCCCAGCATTTT; CDR3 protein: CASSVGDRDTNQPQHF